The clone carrying this TCR beta chain was counted at least ten times. These data originate in a study of T-cell reconstitution after alpha-beta-depleted transplantation in children. Unique molecular identifiers were used in preparing the TCRbeta library. TCRdb ran MiXCR on the PCR reads and lists one entry per CDR3 protein. The profile shows approximately 270,000 distinct CDR3 sequences, 9.9% of them singletons. CDR3 length: 19 amino acids. CDR1 and CDR2 (germline): MGHRA, YSYEKL. Trimming removed 2 bases from V and 5 bases from J; junction bases left unmatched: 16. The material sequenced was PBMCs from the stem cell graft donor, taken from the stem cell graft. The chain employs TRBV4-1 and TRBJ2-5; 11 bases agree with TRBD2. The source is a human donor who donated a stem cell graft to a child with SCID. CDR3 coding DNA: TGCGCCAGCAGCCAAATGGGGACTAGCGGTCCCCCAGTGTTGGAGACCCAGTACTTC. The encoded protein is CASSQMGTSGPPVLETQYF.